This T cell receptor (beta chain) was identified in a study of T cell responses to AZD1222 COVID-19 vaccine. About this clone itself: Its antigen is currently unknown.

Only in-frame clones appear in the TCRdb table, and some are missing; sequencing was by immunoSEQ multiplex PCR. There are 150,000 to 200,000 clones in the sample; roughly 92% occur only once, and 1.1% to 1.5% lies in the top ten. The CDR3 extends over 17 amino acids. Germline values: CDR1 SGHVS, CDR2 FNYEAQ. Trimming took 4 bases from V and 2 from J, leaving 15 bases between them. Points from the study as a whole: Seropositive status at baseline applied to only six AZD1222 recipients. It was only after the peak T cell response that any repertoires were sampled. In the spike-specific TCR repertoire, nearly half reportedly target unmutated variant regions. Clonal diversity was possibly underestimated, and the donors were mostly white British, with more females.

The genes are TRBV7-6 and TRBJ2-6; D is unclear. This clonotype originated in an adult in good health. The sample in question was peripheral blood, obtained on day 0 of AZD1222 vaccination. CDR3: CASSSADPHAGANVLTF. DNA for the CDR3: TGTGCCAGCAGCTCGGCGGACCCTCACGCTGGGGCCAACGTCCTGACTTTC.